This T cell receptor beta chain was observed in a study of T cells in Graves' hyperthyroidism and ophthalmopathy. This clonotype was picked up one time. What it recognizes is unknown. The study, taken as a whole, reports: Ophthalmopathy prediction by the model preceded onset by a median roughly 6 months.

The authors deemed Graves' hyperthyroidism stable absent ophthalmopathy progression within 18 months. It was uncontrolled infection, other autoimmune disease, pregnancy or lactation that excluded patients. Clinical symptoms, serum thyroxine, TRAb, thyroid ultrasound and orbital computed tomography informed diagnoses. Per germline, CDR1 SGHTA and CDR2 FQGNSA. The CDR3 spans 13 residues. V dropped 4 bases and J dropped 14; count of bases not matched to a gene: 11. Amplified TCR beta CDR3 regions derived from RNA transcripts. Initially, a first-round RT-PCR of the TCR CDR3 employed the HTBI primer set. TCRdb reprocessed the multiplex PCR reads via MiXCR and lists one record per CDR3 protein. The table has roughly 570,000 distinct CDR3 sequences, 46% seen once.

The sequence was collected from a woman aged 18-29 years with Graves' hyperthyroidism. Sequencing was performed on peripheral blood or thyroid tissue (not recorded which). The rearrangement links TRBV7-2 to TRBJ1-5; 7 bases agree with TRBD1. The CDR3: CASSSATGHYEHF. CDR3 DNA: TGTGCCAGCAGCTCCGCGACAGGGCACTACGAGCATTTT.